Below are 5 T cell receptor beta chains sequenced from a single sample in a study of blood T cell repertoires in COVID-19. Profiled with immunoSEQ multiplex PCR; TCRdb holds only in-frame clones, not every one. The sample consists of hundreds of thousands of clones, 85% to 90% of them appearing once. Sequences were obtained from peripheral blood. The receptors stem from a woman under 30 with acute or convalescent COVID-19.

The chain recombines TRBV6-5 with TRBJ1-1; 8 bases are shared with TRBD1. Germline values: CDR1 MNHEY, CDR2 SVGAGI. V was clipped by 7 bases and J by 2 bases; unmatched bases: 6. The CDR3 loop spans 14 amino acids. The CDR3 protein is CASTNSGGNTEAFF. The CDR3 DNA follows: TGTGCCAGCACTAACTCAGGGGGCAACACTGAAGCTTTCTTT.

Details on this clone: At one end, the junction sequence differs from germline, possibly due to a read error. The gene calls are TRBV19 and TRBJ2-2, with D perhaps TRBD1 (5 bases). Germline CDR1 reads LNHDA; CDR2 reads SQIVND (reference sequence). The CDR3 contains 15 residues. The CDR3 sequence is CASSMGQGWTGELFF. The CDR3 nucleotides read TGTGCCAGCAGTATGGGGCAGGGCTGGACCGGGGAGCTGTTTTTT.

The chain recombines TRBV24-1 with TRBJ2-2; 7 positions agree with TRBD1. The J segment lost 2 bases and the V segment lost 8 bases, leaving 7 bases of the junction unmatched. Germline V gene sequence: CDR1 KGHDR, CDR2 SFDVKD. The CDR3 length is 15 residues. CDR3 in amino acids: CATTLRGRNTGELFF. CDR3 DNA sequence: TGTGCCACCACTTTGAGGGGGCGAAACACCGGGGAGCTGTTTTTT.

The V gene is TRBV6-1, the J gene TRBJ2-1, with a weak D call TRBD2 (6 bases). The CDR3 extends over 16 amino acids. CDR1 is MNHNS and CDR2 is SASEGT in the germline V gene. V was shortened by 3 bases and J by 9 bases, with 21 bases between the two germline ends. The CDR3 region is CASSDLWAGRLGEQFF. Here the CDR3 DNA reads TGTGCCAGCAGTGACCTTTGGGCAGGGAGGTTGGGTGAGCAGTTCTTC.

The chain joins TRBV7-9 to TRBJ1-2, with TRBD1 as a possible D gene (6 bases). There are 17 residues in the CDR3. Germline CDR1 is SEHNR and CDR2 is FQNEAQ (reference sequence). V shed 1 base and J shed 0 bases, with 15 bases lying between them. The CDR3 here is CASSLGAGERTNYGYTF. The CDR3, as DNA: TGTGCCAGCAGCTTAGGCGCAGGGGAAAGAACTAACTATGGCTACACCTTC.